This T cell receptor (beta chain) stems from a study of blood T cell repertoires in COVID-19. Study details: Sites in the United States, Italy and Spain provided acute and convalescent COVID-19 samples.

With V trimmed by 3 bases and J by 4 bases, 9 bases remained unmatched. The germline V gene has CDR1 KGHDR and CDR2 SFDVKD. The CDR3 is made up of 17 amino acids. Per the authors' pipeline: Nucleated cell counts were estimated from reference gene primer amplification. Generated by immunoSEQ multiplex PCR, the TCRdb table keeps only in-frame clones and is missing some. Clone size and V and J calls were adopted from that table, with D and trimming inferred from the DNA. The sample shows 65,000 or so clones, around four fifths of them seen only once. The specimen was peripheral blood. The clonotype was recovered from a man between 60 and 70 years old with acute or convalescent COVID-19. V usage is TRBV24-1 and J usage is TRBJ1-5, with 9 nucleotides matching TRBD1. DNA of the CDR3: TGTGCCACCAGTGATCCACGAACGACAGGGGGAAATCAGCCCCAGCATTTT. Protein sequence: CATSDPRTTGGNQPQHF.